This TCR beta chain was captured in a study of CXCR3-negative and CXCR3-positive naive CD8 T cells. Study results and caveats: Against CXCR3-negative naive cells, CXCR3-positive naive cells showed more hydrophobic TRB CDR3s.

In preparing the TRB cDNA libraries, 5' RACE with UMI labels was used. TCRdb reprocessed the 5' RACE reads and keeps a single row for each CDR3 protein, giving no DNA. There are under 90,000 distinct CDR3 sequences in the sample, with roughly 0.62% held by the top ten. By phenotype, naive CD8+ T cells were CD45RO-CCR7+CD27+CD95-. Details on this clonotype: Its antigen is unknown.

The sequence came from a human donor in good health. Some clones in this sample may be carry-over from other donors' samples. The sequenced sample consisted of naive CXCR3+ CD8+ T cells from blood. Stated subset: CD45RO-CCR7+CD27+CD95- naive CD8+ T cells expressing CXCR3 (TNR3+).

CDR3 sequence: CASSPIASSSGNTIYF. This chain links TRBV7-8 with TRBJ1-3. The CDR3 loop spans 16 amino acids. Germline V gene data show CDR1 as SGHVS and CDR2 as FQNEAQ.